The rows below give T cell receptor beta chains drawn from one sample of a study of blood T cell repertoires in COVID-19. Some clones are missing from TCRdb's copy, which holds only in-frame ones; the method was immunoSEQ multiplex PCR. The data hold around 260,000 clones, with around nine tenths observed a single time. Sequenced sample: peripheral blood. All receptors derive from a woman in her sixties or seventies with COVID-19, enrolled during active disease. Both conserved end residues are part of each CDR3. The D gene is left open where the match is weak. The listing skips clone size in some rows; elsewhere it reads once, few, many or a size class.

TRBD1,-,TRBJ1-2,TRBV7-3,TGTGCCAGCAGCTCACGGACAGGGAATTGCCGTAACTATGGCTACACCTTC,CASSSRTGNCRNYGYTF
TRBD2,-,TRBJ2-3,TRBV28,TGTGCCAGCAGTACCCAGCGGGAGGGCCTCGCAGATACGCAGTATTTT,CASSTQREGLADTQYF
-,-,TRBJ1-1,TRBV9,TGTGCCAGCAGCGTAGTGGCGGTGAACACTGAAGCTTTCTTT,CASSVVAVNTEAFF
-,-,TRBJ2-7,TRBV12-3/TRBV12-4,TGTGCCAGCCGGCAGGGATTCGAGCAGTACTTC,CASRQGFEQYF
TRBD1,-,TRBJ1-2,TRBV19,TGTGCCAGTAGTCGTATCGAGGGGGCGGATGGCTACACCTTC,CASSRIEGADGYTF
-,few,TRBJ2-6,TRBV5-1,TGCGCCAGCAGCGGGGGGCTAGCGGCCTCTGGGGCCAACGTCCTGACTTTC,CASSGGLAASGANVLTF
TRBD1,-,TRBJ1-6,TRBV12-5,TGTGCTAGTGGTTCGACAGGGTACAATTCACCCCTCCACTTT,CASGSTGYNSPLHF
-,-,TRBJ2-7,TRBV11-3,TGTGCCAGCAGCTTAGGATCAGGTGCACGTACCTACGAGCAGTACTTC,CASSLGSGARTYEQYF
-,-,TRBJ2-1,TRBV21-1,TGTGCCAGCAGCAAAGATCTAGCGGTCTACAATGAGCAGTTCTTC,CASSKDLAVYNEQFF
TRBD2,-,TRBJ2-7,TRBV15,TGTGCCACCAGCAGAGATCTAGCGGCTACCTACGAGCAGTACTTC,CATSRDLAATYEQYF
-,-,TRBJ1-5,TRBV18,TGTGCCAGCTCACCAAGACAGACCAGGGGTCAGCCCCAGCATTTT,CASSPRQTRGQPQHF
-,-,TRBJ1-2,TRBV30,TGTGCCTGGAGTGAAGAGTATGGCTACACCTTC,CAWSEEYGYTF
TRBD1,-,TRBJ2-6,TRBV6-2/TRBV6-3,TGTGCCAGCAGTTATACGACAGGGTCTGGGGCCAACGTCCTGACTTTC,CASSYTTGSGANVLTF
TRBD2,-,TRBJ2-7,TRBV18,TGTGCCAGCTCACCACCTAGCGGGAGAACCTACGAGCAGTACTTC,CASSPPSGRTYEQYF
-,-,TRBJ1-1,TRBV24-1,TGTGCCACCAGTAATACTCCGAACACTGAAGCTTTCTTT,CATSNTPNTEAFF
-,-,TRBJ2-1,TRBV4-2,TGTGCCAGCAGTCTCAACGGGAGAACGTACAATGAGCAGTTCTTC,CASSLNGRTYNEQFF
TRBD2,once,TRBJ2-1,TRBV11-3,TGTGCCAGCAGCCTAGCGGGAGTCTCACTCAATGAGCAGTTCTTC,CASSLAGVSLNEQFF
-,-,TRBJ1-2,TRBV6-5,TGTGCCAGCAGTTGGCCCTATGGCTACACCTTC,CASSWPYGYTF
-,-,TRBJ2-7,TRBV19,TGTGCCAGTAGATCCTCGGCCAGACAGGATCCCTACGAGCAGTACTTC,CASRSSARQDPYEQYF
TRBD2,-,TRBJ2-7,TRBV10-3,TGTGCCATACGGACTAGCGGGAAGGACGAGCAGTACTTC,CAIRTSGKDEQYF
TRBD2,-,TRBJ2-6,TRBV19,TGTGCCAGTACTAGCGGGAGGAACTCTGGGGCCAACGTCCTGACTTTC,CASTSGRNSGANVLTF
-,-,TRBJ1-6,TRBV30,TGTGCCTGGAACAGGGATAATTCACCCCTCCACTTT,CAWNRDNSPLHF
-,-,TRBJ2-5,TRBV7-3,TGTGCCAGCAGCTTAACGGTACAGCCGGGGGAGACCCAGTACTTC,CASSLTVQPGETQYF
-,-,TRBJ1-1,TRBV19,TGTGCCAGTACAGGGTATCTGAACACTGAAGCTTTCTTT,CASTGYLNTEAFF
-,once,TRBJ1-5,TRBV10-3,TGTGCCAACGCACAGGGCCCGAATCAGCCCCAGCATTTT,CANAQGPNQPQHF
TRBD2,-,TRBJ2-1,TRBV28,TGTGCCAGCAGCCGGACTAGCGGAGGAACCTACAATGAGCAGTTCTTC,CASSRTSGGTYNEQFF
-,few,TRBJ1-5,TRBV18,TGTGCCAGCTCACCAGAGACAGGTTATCAGCCCCAGCATTTT,CASSPETGYQPQHF
TRBD1,-,TRBJ1-2,TRBV28,TGTGCCAGCAGTCCCCGGGACAGTGGTTTTCACTATGGCTACACCTTC,CASSPRDSGFHYGYTF
-,few,TRBJ1-2,TRBV10-3,TGTGCCATCAGTGAGATGAGCCTAAACTATGGCTACACCTTC,CAISEMSLNYGYTF
-,-,TRBJ1-2,TRBV11-1,TGTGCCAGCAGCTTAGGTCACGGCGATAGGGGATATGGCTACACCTTC,CASSLGHGDRGYGYTF
-,-,TRBJ2-7,TRBV5-3,TGTGCCAGAGAGAAGGCAGGGTGCTACGAGCAGTACTTC,CAREKAGCYEQYF
-,-,TRBJ1-2,TRBV19,TGTGCCAGTAGTACCCCCCGGGGGGTCGAGGATGGCTACACCTTC,CASSTPRGVEDGYTF
-,-,TRBJ2-7,TRBV21-1,TGTGCCAGCAGTGCACAGTCCTACGAGCAGTACTTC,CASSAQSYEQYF
-,-,TRBJ1-2,TRBV5-4,TGTGCCAGCAGCGAGAACTCTAACTATGGCTACACCTTC,CASSENSNYGYTF
TRBD2,-,TRBJ2-2,TRBV5-1,TGCGCCAGCAGCTTAGGACTAGCGGGACCAACCGGGGAGCTGTTTTTT,CASSLGLAGPTGELFF
-,few,TRBJ2-2,TRBV4-3,TGCGCCAGCAGCCAAGATCAGGTTCGGTGGCGGGAGCTGTTTTTT,CASSQDQVRWRELFF
TRBD1,-,TRBJ1-6,TRBV5-1,TGCGCCAGCAGCGTCGACTCAGGACAGGGCTATTCACCCCTCCACTTT,CASSVDSGQGYSPLHF
-,-,TRBJ1-5,TRBV27,TGTGCCAGCAGTTTAGAGTGGAGGGGGCCCCAGCATTTT,CASSLEWRGPQHF
TRBD1,-,TRBJ1-2,TRBV28,TGTGCCAGCAGTTCAGCCCCGGACAGGGGAAATGGCTACACCTTC,CASSSAPDRGNGYTF
TRBD1,-,TRBJ1-2,TRBV2,TGTGCCAGCAGGGACAGGAGCGGCTACACCTTC,CASRDRSGYTF
-,-,TRBJ2-3,TRBV5-4,TGTGCCAGCAGCTTGGTTTCAGCAGATACGCAGTATTTT,CASSLVSADTQYF
TRBD2,-,TRBJ2-3,TRBV19,TGTGCCAGTAGTAGGGCGGGAGCAGTGGAGAGCACAGATACGCAGTATTTT,CASSRAGAVESTDTQYF
-,-,TRBJ1-1,TRBV5-1,TGCGCCAGCAGGACTTACACCAGCCGGAACACTGAAGCTTTCTTT,CASRTYTSRNTEAFF
-,-,TRBJ1-2,TRBV3-1/TRBV3-2,TGTGCCAGCAGCCAAGGGATCCCCCGGGCCAGGGAAAACTATGGCTACACCTTC,CASSQGIPRARENYGYTF
-,-,TRBJ1-5,TRBV14,TGTGCCAGCAGCCAAGACAGTGATCAGCCCCAGCATTTT,CASSQDSDQPQHF